One and the same sample provided the 26 T cell receptor beta chains below, sequenced in a study of T cell repertoires in cytomegalovirus infection. TCRdb ran MiXCR on the reads and lists one entry per CDR3 protein. The table includes about 310,000 distinct CDR3 sequences, 25% detected once. These receptors' antigens are unknown. The specimen comprised cultured PBMCs, sampled from culture after CMV antigen stimulation. The receptors stem from a human donor in good health (CMV status not recorded). Some clones in this sample may be carry-over from other donors' samples.

V and J are TRBV29-1 and TRBJ1-1; 7 positions agree with TRBD1. The CDR3 runs to 11 residues. Looked up from germline, CDR1 is SQVTM and CDR2 is ANQGSEA. Trimming took 4 bases from V and 11 from J; bases not matched to a gene: 7. CDR3 bases: TGCAGCGTTGTCACAGGGGCGGATGCTTTCTTT. This sequence encodes CSVVTGADAFF.

The rearrangement uses TRBV5-5 and TRBJ2-4, with D possibly being TRBD2 (5 bases). CDR1 SGHKS and CDR2 YYEKEE come from the germline V gene (reference sequence). V was clipped by 5 bases and J by 1 base, with 10 bases between them. The CDR3 contains 14 residues. Here the CDR3 DNA reads TGTGCCAGCAGATCGAGGGAGGCCAAAAACATTCAGTACTTC. Its translation is CASRSREAKNIQYF.

This clonotype was seen at least ten times. This rearrangement joins TRBV7-2 to TRBJ1-2, with 8 bases lining up with TRBD1. The CDR3 loop spans 15 amino acids. The V segment lost 3 bases and the J segment 3 bases; nucleotides outside the gene matches: 6. Germline V CDR1 and CDR2: SGHTA, FQGNSA. CDR3 nucleotide sequence: TGTGCCAGCAGCTTGGGGACAGGAGGGTACTATGGCTACACCTTC. This sequence encodes CASSLGTGGYYGYTF.

The chain joins TRBV6-6 to TRBJ2-2; TRBD2 agrees at 10 bases. Germline V gene lookup returns CDR1 MNHNY and CDR2 SVGAGI (reference sequence). The CDR3 is made up of 16 amino acids. J was trimmed by 7 bases and V by 2 bases; bases with no gene match: 7. The DNA of the CDR3 is TGTGCCAGCAGTTACCTTCCTAGCGGGAGTGACGGGGAGCTGTTTTTT. Translation gives CASSYLPSGSDGELFF.

This clonotype was detected a few times. The chain couples TRBV4-1 to TRBJ2-1; TRBD2 aligns across 9 bases. This CDR3 is 15 amino acids long. Germline-derived CDR1 and CDR2 are MGHRA and YSYEKL. With V trimmed by 5 bases and J by 5 bases, 7 bases remained unmatched. CDR3 residues: CASSVGLAQDNEQFF. The CDR3 DNA reads TGCGCCAGCAGCGTCGGACTAGCGCAAGACAATGAGCAGTTCTTC.

This chain links TRBV15 with TRBJ1-2; no definite D call. V lost 1 base to trimming and J lost 6 bases, with 18 bases between them. The CDR3 covers 16 residues. The germline V gene encodes CDR1 LNHNV and CDR2 YYDKDF (reference sequence). In DNA, the CDR3 is TGTGCCACCAGCAGAGCCGGGTCTATCGAAGGGAATGGCTACACCTTC. Translated, it gives CATSRAGSIEGNGYTF.

This clonotype was seen ten or more times. The genes are TRBV7-2 and TRBJ2-1; no clear D gene. CDR3 size: 15 residues. The V end lost 6 bases, the J end lost 5 bases, and 17 bases lay between the germline ends. The germline gives CDR1 SGHTA, CDR2 FQGNSA. This CDR3 is CASSLDPTYDNEQFF. CDR3 in DNA: TGTGCCAGCAGTTTGGACCCGACCTACGACAATGAGCAGTTCTTC.

This clonotype was found a few times. The V and J genes are TRBV7-9 and TRBJ2-5; TRBD2 aligns across 7 bases. The germline V gene encodes CDR1 SEHNR and CDR2 FQNEAQ (reference sequence). The CDR3 contains 16 residues. Trimming took 5 bases from V and 4 from J; bases not matched to a gene: 13. This CDR3 is CASSQRGRGVGETQYF. The DNA for the CDR3 is TGTGCCAGCAGCCAAAGGGGCCGGGGGGTTGGAGAGACCCAGTACTTC.

This clonotype was seen a few times. The rearrangement uses TRBV5-1 and TRBJ2-7; TRBD2 might be the D (5 bases). The CDR3 runs to 16 residues. Trimming cost V 4 bases and J 2 bases, with 19 bases left between them. CDR1 is SGHRS and CDR2 is YFSETQ in the germline V gene. CDR3: CASSPRSSTGTYEQYF. The CDR3, as DNA: TGCGCCAGCAGCCCGCGGTCCTCAACGGGGACCTACGAGCAGTACTTC.

The chain uses TRBV19 and TRBJ2-7, with unresolved D. The CDR3 runs to 13 residues. CDR1 is LNHDA and CDR2 is SQIVND in the germline V gene (reference sequence). V was clipped by 5 bases and J by 8 bases, with 16 bases between them. CDR3 protein: CASSSHGAEKQYF. CDR3 nucleotide sequence: TGTGCCAGTAGTTCACATGGCGCGGAGAAGCAGTACTTC. Looking up the rest from reference TRBV19 and TRBJ2-7 gives the full variable domain: DGGITQSPKYLFRKEGQNVTLSCEQNLNHDAMYWYRQDPGQGLRLIYYSQIVNDFQKGDIAEGYSVSREKKESFPLTVTSAQKNPTAFYLCASSSHGAEKQYFGPGTRLTVT.

This clonotype showed up just a few times. The chain is built from TRBV19 and TRBJ1-2; no definite D call. V lost 3 bases, J lost 4 bases, and 12 bases lay in between. Looked up from germline, CDR1 is LNHDA and CDR2 is SQIVND (reference sequence). The CDR3 has 14 amino acids. As DNA, the CDR3 is TGTGCCAGTAGTATCCCCGGTGCGGGCTATGGCTACACCTTC. Its protein is CASSIPGAGYGYTF. Together with reference TRBV19 and TRBJ1-2, the CDR3 gives the full variable domain: DGGITQSPKYLFRKEGQNVTLSCEQNLNHDAMYWYRQDPGQGLRLIYYSQIVNDFQKGDIAEGYSVSREKKESFPLTVTSAQKNPTAFYLCASSIPGAGYGYTFGSGTRLTVV.

The V gene is TRBV2, the J gene TRBJ2-4, with TRBD2 identical over 14 bases. V was pared by 4 bases and J by 2 bases, with 1 base of the junction left unmatched. The CDR3 contains 16 residues. The germline CDR1 and CDR2 sequences are SNHLY and FYNNEI. The CDR3 is CASSGTSGRPKNIQYF. The CDR3 nucleotides read TGTGCCAGCAGTGGGACTAGCGGGAGGCCCAAAAACATTCAGTACTTC.

This clonotype was detected ten times or more. The chain links TRBV7-6 to TRBJ2-2; 7 bases are shared with TRBD1. Trimming removed 7 bases from V and 5 bases from J; junction bases left unmatched: 4. Germline V gene sequence: CDR1 SGHVS, CDR2 FNYEAQ. The CDR3 consists of 13 residues. This chain's CDR3 is CASTGTDTGELFF. CDR3 nucleotide sequence: TGTGCCAGCACCGGGACAGATACCGGGGAGCTGTTTTTT.

The chain joins TRBV6-2 or TRBV6-3 to TRBJ2-1, with 11 bases matching TRBD2. The CDR3 spans 16 residues. The ends lost 1 base at V and 6 bases at J; junction bases unmatched: 5. Germline V gene lookup returns CDR1 MNHEY and CDR2 SVGEGT. CDR3 loop: CASSYYSGRAGNEQFF. CDR3 DNA sequence: TGTGCCAGCAGTTACTATAGCGGGAGGGCCGGCAATGAGCAGTTCTTC.

This clonotype was picked up one time. The chain is built from TRBV5-1 and TRBJ2-5; 7 positions agree with TRBD1. The J segment lost 2 bases and the V segment lost 4 bases, leaving 2 bases of the junction unmatched. The CDR3 is made up of 13 amino acids. Germline values: CDR1 SGHRS, CDR2 YFSETQ. CDR3 region: CASSQGVQETQYF. The CDR3 DNA sequence: TGCGCCAGCAGCCAGGGGGTGCAAGAGACCCAGTACTTC.

This clonotype showed up just a few times. V is TRBV6-2 or TRBV6-3 and J is TRBJ2-3; D might be TRBD2 (6 bases). The CDR3 has 15 residues. Per the germline V gene, CDR1 is MNHEY and CDR2 is SVGEGT. Trimming cost V 6 bases and J 1 base, with 14 bases left between them. CDR3 bases: TGTGCCAGCAGCTGGAGGGGCGACGGCACAGATACGCAGTATTTT. It codes for CASSWRGDGTDTQYF.

This rearrangement joins TRBV4-1 to TRBJ2-3; 7 positions match TRBD2. With V trimmed by 4 bases and J by 2 bases, 9 bases remained unmatched. The CDR3 has 16 amino acids. Germline V gene lookup returns CDR1 MGHRA and CDR2 YSYEKL. In DNA form, the CDR3 reads TGCGCCAGCAGCCTAGGACTAGTCGGGCCCACAGATACGCAGTATTTT. Its protein product is CASSLGLVGPTDTQYF.

The chain uses TRBV18 and TRBJ1-5; 9 bases fit TRBD1. The CDR3 is 16 residues long. The germline CDR1 and CDR2 sequences are KGHSH and LQKENI. Trimming at V came to 4 bases and at J to 3 bases, leaving 7 bases not matched to a gene. The CDR3 sequence is CASSLGTGMDNQPQHF. In nucleotides, the CDR3 is TGTGCCAGCTCACTGGGGACAGGGATGGACAATCAGCCCCAGCATTTT. Full variable domain (rest looked up from reference TRBV18 and TRBJ1-5): NAGVMQNPRHLVRRRGQEARLRCSPMKGHSHVYWYRQLPEEGLKFMVYLQKENIIDESGMPKERFSAEFPKEGPSILRIQQVVRGDSAAYFCASSLGTGMDNQPQHFGDGTRLSIL.

The chain has TRBV20-1 and TRBJ2-3; TRBD2 aligns across 12 bases. CDR1 is DFQATT and CDR2 is SNEGSKA in the germline V gene (reference sequence). The CDR3 sequence is 15 residues long. Losses at the gene ends were 6 bases for V and 4 bases for J; bases not matched to a gene: 8. The CDR3: CSAKPSGRAPDTQYF. In DNA form, the CDR3 reads TGCAGTGCGAAGCCTAGCGGGAGGGCCCCAGATACGCAGTATTTT.

This clonotype was seen a single time. V usage is TRBV28 and J usage is TRBJ2-4; no definite D call. V was trimmed by 5 bases and J by 4 bases, leaving 12 bases between them. The CDR3 is made up of 14 amino acids. Germline V gene sequence: CDR1 MDHEN, CDR2 SYDVKM. This CDR3 is CASSPVEQKNIQYF. CDR3 bases: TGTGCCAGCAGTCCCGTGGAACAAAAAAACATTCAGTACTTC. Variable domain in full (rest from reference TRBV28 and TRBJ2-4): DVKVTQSSRYLVKRTGEKVFLECVQDMDHENMFWYRQDPGLGLRLIYFSYDVKMKEKGDIPEGYSVSREKKERFSLILESASTNQTSMYLCASSPVEQKNIQYFGAGTRLSVL.

As for this clonotype: The junction does not match germline at one end; this may be a read error. As DNA, the CDR3 is TGTACCAGCAGAGTGGAGGGGATAAACACTGAAGCTTTCTTT. Its protein product is CTSRVEGINTEAFF. The rearrangement joins TRBV12-3 or TRBV12-4 to TRBJ1-1, with D perhaps matching TRBD1 (5 bases). This CDR3 contains 14 residues.

This clonotype was observed a handful of times. The genes are TRBV7-9 and TRBJ2-1, with 14 positions matching TRBD2. V lost 9 bases to trimming and J lost 3 bases; unmatched junction nucleotides: 7. The germline V gene encodes CDR1 SEHNR and CDR2 FQNEAQ (reference sequence). This CDR3 region has 16 residues. The CDR3 DNA sequence: TGTGCCAGTGGGACTAGCGGGAGTAGGGGCTACAATGAGCAGTTCTTC. Amino acids: CASGTSGSRGYNEQFF.

The chain joins TRBV6-1 to TRBJ2-1; D gene uncertain. The germline V gene encodes CDR1 MNHNS and CDR2 SASEGT. V shed 7 bases and J shed 5 bases, with 21 bases lying between them. CDR3 length: 16 residues. CDR3: CASTLGPRPTNNEQFF. CDR3 bases: TGTGCCAGCACCCTAGGACCCCGTCCCACCAACAATGAGCAGTTCTTC.

This clonotype was seen many times. V is TRBV7-9 and J is TRBJ1-5; the match to TRBD1 covers 8 bases. This CDR3 has 14 amino acids. Unmatched junction bases numbered 6, after V lost 5 bases and J lost 6 bases. CDR1 is SEHNR, CDR2 FQNEAQ, per germline (reference sequence). The CDR3 DNA reads as TGTGCCAGCAGCCAAGACAGGGGCGGTCAGCCCCAGCATTTT. Translated, it gives CASSQDRGGQPQHF.

The rearrangement joins TRBV7-9 to TRBJ2-1; D may be TRBD1 (6 bases). The CDR3 loop spans 15 amino acids. Germline V gene lookup returns CDR1 SEHNR and CDR2 FQNEAQ (reference sequence). Trimming removed 7 bases from V and 2 bases from J, with 15 bases in between. The CDR3 DNA is TGTGCCAGCAACCCCCAGGGGCTTGCCTACAATGAGCAGTTCTTC. This encodes CASNPQGLAYNEQFF.

V and J are TRBV20-1 and TRBJ2-1, with 16 bases lining up with TRBD2. The CDR3 has 15 residues. CDR1 DFQATT and CDR2 SNEGSKA come from the germline V gene (reference sequence). The V gene end was trimmed by 5 bases and the J gene end by 5 bases; junction bases not matched to a gene: 3. The DNA of the CDR3 is TGCAGTGCTTCCGGGACTAGCGGGAGGGACAATGAGCAGTTCTTC. It specifies CSASGTSGRDNEQFF.